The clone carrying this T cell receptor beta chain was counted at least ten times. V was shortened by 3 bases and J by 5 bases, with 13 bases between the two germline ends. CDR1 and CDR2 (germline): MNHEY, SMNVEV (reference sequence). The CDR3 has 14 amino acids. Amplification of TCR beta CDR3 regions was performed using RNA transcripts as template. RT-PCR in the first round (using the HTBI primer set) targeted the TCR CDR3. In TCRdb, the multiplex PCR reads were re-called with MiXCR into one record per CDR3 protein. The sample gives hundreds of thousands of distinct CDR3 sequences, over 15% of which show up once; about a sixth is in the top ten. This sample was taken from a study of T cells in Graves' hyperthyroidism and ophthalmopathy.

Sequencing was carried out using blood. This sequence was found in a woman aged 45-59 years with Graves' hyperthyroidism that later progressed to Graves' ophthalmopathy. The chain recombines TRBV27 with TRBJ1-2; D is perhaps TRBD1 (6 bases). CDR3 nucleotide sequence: TGTGCCAGCAGTTTGGATTCAGGGGCGTATGGCTACACCTTC. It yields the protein CASSLDSGAYGYTF.